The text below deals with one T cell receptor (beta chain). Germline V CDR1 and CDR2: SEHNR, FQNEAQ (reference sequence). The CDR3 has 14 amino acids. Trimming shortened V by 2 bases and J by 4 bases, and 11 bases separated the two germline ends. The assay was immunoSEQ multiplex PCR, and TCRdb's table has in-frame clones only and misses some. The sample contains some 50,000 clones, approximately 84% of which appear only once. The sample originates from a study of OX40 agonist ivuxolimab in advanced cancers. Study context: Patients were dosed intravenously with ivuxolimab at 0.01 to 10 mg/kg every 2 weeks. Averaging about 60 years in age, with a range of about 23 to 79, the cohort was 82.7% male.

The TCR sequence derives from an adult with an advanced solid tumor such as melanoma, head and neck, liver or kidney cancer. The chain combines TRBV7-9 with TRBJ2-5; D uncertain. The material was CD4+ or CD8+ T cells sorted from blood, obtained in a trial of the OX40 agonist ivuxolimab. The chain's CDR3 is CASSLNVDTETQYF. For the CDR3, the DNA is TGTGCCAGCAGCTTAAATGTGGATACAGAGACCCAGTACTTC.